This TCR beta chain was observed in a study of PD-1 blockade in classical Hodgkin lymphoma. Study findings and constraints: CD4+ but not CD8+ TCR diversity rose significantly by C4D1. Whoever responded completely had baseline diversity much like that seen in newly diagnosed patients. At baseline, newly diagnosed patients reportedly showed less TCR diversity than healthy donors.

The time point denotes: cycle 4 day 1 (C4D1), after 6 weeks of nivolumab. Each patient's relapse followed autologous stem cell transplantation, and brentuximab vedotin exposure varied. Reported best responses ranged across complete response, partial response or progressive disease. Libraries were prepared by immunoSEQ multiplex PCR; TCRdb keeps only in-frame clonotypes and omits some of them. The table includes around 7,300 clones, 65% to 90% detected once. Concerning this clone itself: Its antigen is still unknown.

V gave up 6 bases and J gave up 12 bases; unmatched junction bases: 5. CDR1 LGHNT and CDR2 FRNRAP come from the germline V gene. The CDR3 is 11 residues long. The chain is built from TRBV12-5 and TRBJ1-1; TRBD1 matches at 9 bases. This TCR derives from a human donor with classical Hodgkin lymphoma. Source: peripheral blood mononuclear cells (PBMCs), taken before the fourth cycle of nivolumab. The chain's CDR3 is CASGEQGASFF. The CDR3 DNA reads as TGTGCTAGTGGGGAACAGGGGGCGTCTTTCTTT.